This T cell receptor beta chain originates from a study of blood T cell repertoires in COVID-19. Across the whole study: Samples of COVID-19 (acute and convalescent) were obtained from the United States, Italy and Spain. In each case, the material was cDNA or gDNA derived from T cells, B-cell-depleted T cells, or PBMCs.

Under the authors' procedure: The authors estimated nucleated cell counts from reference gene primer amplification. Only in-frame clones appear in the TCRdb table, and some are missing; sequencing was by immunoSEQ multiplex PCR. The V and J calls and clone size come from that table; D and trimming were worked out from the DNA. Of about 310,000 clones listed, approximately 87% are singletons. CDR1 is MNHEY and CDR2 is SVGAGI in the germline V gene. The CDR3 extends over 13 amino acids. V was pared by 8 bases and J by 3 bases, with 11 bases between. The sample was peripheral blood. This TCR came from a woman between 45 and 65 years old who had recovered from COVID-19. The V call is TRBV6-5, the J call TRBJ1-5; perhaps TRBD1 as D (5 bases). DNA of the CDR3: TGTGCCAGCGGGGGGTTCGCCAATCAGCCCCAGCATTTT. This sequence encodes CASGGFANQPQHF.